This T cell receptor beta chain appears in the sequencing data of a study of beta chain features in type 1 diabetes. General study findings and limits: People with Type 1 diabetes carried modestly yet significantly shorter TCRB CDR3s in all four CD4+ subsets.

As concerns this clone: Its target is not known.

Trimming left V 1 base short and J 5 bases short, with 14 bases between. Germline lookup yields CDR1 SGHTA and CDR2 FQGTGA. The CDR3 runs to 15 residues. Every bit of the isolated RNA underwent reverse transcription, so sequencing read expressed TCRB transcripts. Assay: immunoSEQ multiplex PCR; the TCRdb copy retains only in-frame clones and omits some. This sample has around 150,000 clones; around 9.7% occur once, and the top ten carry 0.7%. This sequence was found in a woman aged 25 to 39 with type 1 diabetes. The sample was central memory CD4+ T cells from blood. This chain joins TRBV7-3 and TRBJ2-5, with TRBD2 as a possible D gene (7 bases). The CDR3 nucleotides are TGTGCCAGCAGCTTAAGAGGGGGGGGCTTGGAGACCCAGTACTTC. It encodes CASSLRGGGLETQYF.